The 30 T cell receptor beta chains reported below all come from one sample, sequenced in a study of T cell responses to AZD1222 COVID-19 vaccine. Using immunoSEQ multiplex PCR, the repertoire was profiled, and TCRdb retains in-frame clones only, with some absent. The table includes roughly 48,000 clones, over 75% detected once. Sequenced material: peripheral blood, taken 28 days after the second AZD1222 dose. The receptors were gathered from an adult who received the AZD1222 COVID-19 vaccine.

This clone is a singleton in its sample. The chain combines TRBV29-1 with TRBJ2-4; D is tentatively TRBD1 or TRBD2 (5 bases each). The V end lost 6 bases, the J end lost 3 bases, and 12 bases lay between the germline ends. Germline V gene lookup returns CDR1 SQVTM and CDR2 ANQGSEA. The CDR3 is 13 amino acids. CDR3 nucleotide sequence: TGCAGCGTGGGGACGGCCTTCAAAAACATTCAGTACTTC. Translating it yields CSVGTAFKNIQYF.

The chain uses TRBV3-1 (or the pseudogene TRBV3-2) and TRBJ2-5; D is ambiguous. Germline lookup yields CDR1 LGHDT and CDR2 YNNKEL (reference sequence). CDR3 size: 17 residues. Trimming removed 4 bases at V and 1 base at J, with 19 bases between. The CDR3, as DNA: TGTGCCAGCAGCCCGCTCGGCTACTCTCGAACCCAAGAGACCCAGTACTTC. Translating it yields CASSPLGYSRTQETQYF.

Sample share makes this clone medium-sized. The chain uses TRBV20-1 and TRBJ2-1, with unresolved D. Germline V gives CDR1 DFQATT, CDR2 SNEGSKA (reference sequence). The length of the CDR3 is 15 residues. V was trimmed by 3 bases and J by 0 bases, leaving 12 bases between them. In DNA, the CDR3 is TGCAGTGCTAGTAAGGGCGAGAGCTCCTACAATGAGCAGTTCTTC. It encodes CSASKGESSYNEQFF.

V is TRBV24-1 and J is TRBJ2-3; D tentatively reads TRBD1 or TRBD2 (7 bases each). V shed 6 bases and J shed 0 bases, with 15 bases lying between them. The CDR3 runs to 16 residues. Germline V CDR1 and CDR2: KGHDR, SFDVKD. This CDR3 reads CATSPPGGGSTDTQYF. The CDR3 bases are TGTGCCACCAGTCCGCCAGGGGGGGGGAGCACAGATACGCAGTATTTT.

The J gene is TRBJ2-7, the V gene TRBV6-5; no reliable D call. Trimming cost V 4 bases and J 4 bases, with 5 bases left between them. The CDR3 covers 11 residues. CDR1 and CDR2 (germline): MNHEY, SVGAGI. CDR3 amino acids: CASSFFYEQYF. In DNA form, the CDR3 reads TGTGCCAGCAGTTTCTTTTACGAGCAGTACTTC.

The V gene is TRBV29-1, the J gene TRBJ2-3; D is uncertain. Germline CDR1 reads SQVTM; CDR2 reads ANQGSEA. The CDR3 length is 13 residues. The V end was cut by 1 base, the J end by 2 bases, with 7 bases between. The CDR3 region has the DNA TGCAGCGTTGAAGGGAGTTTCACAGATACGCAGTATTTT. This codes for CSVEGSFTDTQYF.

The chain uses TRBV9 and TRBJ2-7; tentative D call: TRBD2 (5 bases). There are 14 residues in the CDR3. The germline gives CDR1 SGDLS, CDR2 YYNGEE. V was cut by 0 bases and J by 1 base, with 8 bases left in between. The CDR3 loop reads CASSVGPGSYEQYF. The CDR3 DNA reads TGTGCCAGCAGCGTAGGGCCGGGGTCCTACGAGCAGTACTTC.

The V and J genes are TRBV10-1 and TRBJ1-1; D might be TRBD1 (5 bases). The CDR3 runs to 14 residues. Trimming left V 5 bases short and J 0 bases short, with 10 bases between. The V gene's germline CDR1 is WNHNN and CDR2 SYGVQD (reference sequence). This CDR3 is CASSKAGMNTEAFF. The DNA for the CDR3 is TGCGCCAGCAGTAAAGCAGGGATGAACACTGAAGCTTTCTTT.

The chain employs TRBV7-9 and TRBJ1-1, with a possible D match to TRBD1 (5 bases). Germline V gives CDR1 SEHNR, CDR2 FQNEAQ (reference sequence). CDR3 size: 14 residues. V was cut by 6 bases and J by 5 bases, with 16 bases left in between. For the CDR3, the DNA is TGTGCCAGCAGGCCCGGGACTCATTGGACTGAAGCTTTCTTT. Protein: CASRPGTHWTEAFF.

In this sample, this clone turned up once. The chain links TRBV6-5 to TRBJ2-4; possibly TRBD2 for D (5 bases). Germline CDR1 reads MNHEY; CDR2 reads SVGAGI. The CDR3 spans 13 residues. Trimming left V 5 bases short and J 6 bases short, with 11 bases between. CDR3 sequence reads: CASSPGMGNIQYF. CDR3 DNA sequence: TGTGCCAGCAGTCCGGGGATGGGAAACATTCAGTACTTC.

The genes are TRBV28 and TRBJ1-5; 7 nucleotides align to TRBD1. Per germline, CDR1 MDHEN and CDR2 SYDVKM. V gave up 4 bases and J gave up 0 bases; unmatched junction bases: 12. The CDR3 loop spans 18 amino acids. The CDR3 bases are TGTGCCAGCAGTTCTGGGACAGAGGGTATCGCTAGCAATCAGCCCCAGCATTTT. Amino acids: CASSSGTEGIASNQPQHF.

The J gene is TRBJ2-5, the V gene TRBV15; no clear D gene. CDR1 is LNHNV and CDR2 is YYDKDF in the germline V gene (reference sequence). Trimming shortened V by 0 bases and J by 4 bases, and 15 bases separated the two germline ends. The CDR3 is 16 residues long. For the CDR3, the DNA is TGTGCCACCAGCAGAGATCGGGCAGTCCCCAGAGAGACCCAGTACTTC. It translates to CATSRDRAVPRETQYF.

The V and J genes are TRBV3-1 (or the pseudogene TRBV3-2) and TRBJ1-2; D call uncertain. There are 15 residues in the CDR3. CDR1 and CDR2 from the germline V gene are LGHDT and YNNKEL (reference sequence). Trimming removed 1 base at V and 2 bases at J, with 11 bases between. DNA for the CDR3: TGTGCCAGCAGCCAAGTTGAGACGCCCAACTATGGCTACACCTTC. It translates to CASSQVETPNYGYTF.

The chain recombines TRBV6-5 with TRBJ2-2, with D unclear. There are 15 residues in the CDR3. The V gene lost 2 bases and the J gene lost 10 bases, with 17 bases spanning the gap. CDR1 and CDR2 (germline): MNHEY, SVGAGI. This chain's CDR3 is CASSYDRSIPAELFF. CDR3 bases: TGTGCCAGCAGTTACGATAGAAGTATTCCTGCGGAGCTGTTTTTT.

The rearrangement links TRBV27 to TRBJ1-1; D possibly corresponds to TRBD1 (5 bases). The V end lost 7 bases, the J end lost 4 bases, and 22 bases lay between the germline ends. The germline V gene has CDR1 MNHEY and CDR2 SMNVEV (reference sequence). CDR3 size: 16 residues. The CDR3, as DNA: TGTGCCAGCACACCTCTTGCGGGTCAGGGAAGCACTGAAGCTTTCTTT. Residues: CASTPLAGQGSTEAFF.

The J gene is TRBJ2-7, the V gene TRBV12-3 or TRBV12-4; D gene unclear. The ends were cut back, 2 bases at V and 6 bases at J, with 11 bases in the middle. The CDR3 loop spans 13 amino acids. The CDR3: CASSLFGLSEQYF. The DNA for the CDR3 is TGTGCCAGCAGTTTATTCGGGCTATCCGAGCAGTACTTC.

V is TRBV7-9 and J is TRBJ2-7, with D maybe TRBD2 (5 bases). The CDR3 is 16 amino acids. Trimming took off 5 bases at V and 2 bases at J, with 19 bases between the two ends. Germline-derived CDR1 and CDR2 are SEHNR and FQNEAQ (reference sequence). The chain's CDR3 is CASSHWGAHQTYEQYF. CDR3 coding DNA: TGTGCCAGCAGCCATTGGGGAGCACACCAAACCTACGAGCAGTACTTC.

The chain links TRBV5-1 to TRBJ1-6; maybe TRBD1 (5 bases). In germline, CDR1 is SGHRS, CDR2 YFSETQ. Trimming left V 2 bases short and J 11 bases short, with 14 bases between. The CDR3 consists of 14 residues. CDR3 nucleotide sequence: TGCGCCAGCAGCTTTACGACAGCACAACCACCCCTCCACTTT. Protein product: CASSFTTAQPPLHF.

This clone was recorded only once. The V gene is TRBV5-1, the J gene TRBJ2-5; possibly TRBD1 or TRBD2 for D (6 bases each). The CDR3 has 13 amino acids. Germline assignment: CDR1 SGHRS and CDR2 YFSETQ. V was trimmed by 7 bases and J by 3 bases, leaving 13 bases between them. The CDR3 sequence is CASQRRGEETQYF. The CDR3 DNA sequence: TGCGCCAGCCAACGTAGGGGGGAAGAGACCCAGTACTTC.

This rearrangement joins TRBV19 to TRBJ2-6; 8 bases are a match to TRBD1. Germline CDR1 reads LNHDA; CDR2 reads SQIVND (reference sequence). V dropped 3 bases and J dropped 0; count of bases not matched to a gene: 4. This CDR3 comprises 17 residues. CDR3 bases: TGTGCCAGTAGTATCGGACAGGGCCGCTCTGGGGCCAACGTCCTGACTTTC. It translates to CASSIGQGRSGANVLTF.

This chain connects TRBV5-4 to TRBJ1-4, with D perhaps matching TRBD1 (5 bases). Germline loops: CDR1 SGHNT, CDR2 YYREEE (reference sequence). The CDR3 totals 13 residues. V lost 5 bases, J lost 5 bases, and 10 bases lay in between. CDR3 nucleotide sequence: TGTGCCAGCAGTTCCGGACAAAATGAAAAACTGTTTTTT. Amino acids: CASSSGQNEKLFF. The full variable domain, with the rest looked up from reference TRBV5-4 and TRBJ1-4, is ETGVTQSPTHLIKTRGQQVTLRCSSQSGHNTVSWYQQALGQGPQFIFQYYREEENGRGNFPPRFSGLQFPNYSSELNVNALELDDSALYLCASSSGQNEKLFFGSGTQLSVL.

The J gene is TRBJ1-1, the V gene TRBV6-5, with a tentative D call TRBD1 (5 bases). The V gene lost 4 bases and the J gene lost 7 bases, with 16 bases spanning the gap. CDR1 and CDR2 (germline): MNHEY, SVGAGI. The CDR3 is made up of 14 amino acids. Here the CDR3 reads CASSLSHGGGEAFF. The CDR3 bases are TGTGCCAGCAGTTTGTCACACGGGGGTGGTGAAGCTTTCTTT.

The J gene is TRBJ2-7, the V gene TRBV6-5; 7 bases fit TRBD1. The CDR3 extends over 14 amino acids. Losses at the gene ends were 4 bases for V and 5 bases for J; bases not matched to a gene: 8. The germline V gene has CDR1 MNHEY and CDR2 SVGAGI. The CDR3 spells CASSSAATGHEQYF. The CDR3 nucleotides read TGTGCCAGCAGTTCCGCTGCGACAGGGCACGAGCAGTACTTC.

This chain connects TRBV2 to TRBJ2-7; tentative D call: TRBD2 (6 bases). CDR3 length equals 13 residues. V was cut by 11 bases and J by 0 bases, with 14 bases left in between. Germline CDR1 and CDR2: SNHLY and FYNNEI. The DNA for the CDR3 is TGTGCCTTCAATCGGGGGAACTCCTACGAGCAGTACTTC. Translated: CAFNRGNSYEQYF. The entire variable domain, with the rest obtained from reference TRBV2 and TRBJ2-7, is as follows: EPEVTQTPSHQVTQMGQEVILRCVPISNHLYFYWYRQILGQKVEFLVSFYNNEISEKSEIFDDQFSVERPDGSNFTLKIRSTKLEDSAMYFCAFNRGNSYEQYFGPGTRLTVT.

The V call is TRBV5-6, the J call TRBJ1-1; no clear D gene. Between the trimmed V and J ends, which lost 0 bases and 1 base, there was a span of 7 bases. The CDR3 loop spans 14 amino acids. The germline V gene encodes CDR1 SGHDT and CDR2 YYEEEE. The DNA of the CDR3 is TGTGCCAGCAGCTTGGAATCTGGGAACACTGAAGCTTTCTTT. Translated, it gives CASSLESGNTEAFF. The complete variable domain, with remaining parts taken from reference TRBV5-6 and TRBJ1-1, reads DAGVTQSPTHLIKTRGQQVTLRCSPKSGHDTVSWYQQALGQGPQFIFQYYEEEERQRGNFPDRFSGHQFPNYSSELNVNALLLGDSALYLCASSLESGNTEAFFGQGTRLTVV.

This CDR3 is CASSHNIGTSNAPLHF. The CDR3 region has the DNA TGTGCCAGCAGCCATAATATCGGGACTTCCAATGCACCCCTCCACTTT. The V and J genes are TRBV7-2 and TRBJ1-6, with a possible D match to TRBD1 (5 bases). Germline CDR1 and CDR2: SGHTA and FQGNSA. The CDR3 is 16 amino acids. The V gene lost 5 bases and the J gene lost 11 bases, with 22 bases spanning the gap.

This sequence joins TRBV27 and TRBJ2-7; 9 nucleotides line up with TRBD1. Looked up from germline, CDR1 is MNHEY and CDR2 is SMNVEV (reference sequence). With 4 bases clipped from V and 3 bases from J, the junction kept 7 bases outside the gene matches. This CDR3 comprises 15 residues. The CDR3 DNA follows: TGTGCCAGCAGTTACAAGGGACAGGGATTCTACGAGCAGTACTTC. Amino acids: CASSYKGQGFYEQYF.

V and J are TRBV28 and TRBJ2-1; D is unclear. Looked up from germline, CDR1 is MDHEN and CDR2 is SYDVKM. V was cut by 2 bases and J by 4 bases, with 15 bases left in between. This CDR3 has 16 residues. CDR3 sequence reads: CASSLSTRKRYNEQFF. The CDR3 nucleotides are TGTGCCAGCAGTTTAAGTACAAGGAAACGGTACAATGAGCAGTTCTTC.

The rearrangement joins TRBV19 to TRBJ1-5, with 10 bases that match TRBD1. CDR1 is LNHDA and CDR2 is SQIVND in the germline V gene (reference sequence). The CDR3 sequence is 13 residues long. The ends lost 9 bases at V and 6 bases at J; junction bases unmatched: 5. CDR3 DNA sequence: TGTGCCAGCGACAGGGGGCCGACTCAGCCCCAGCATTTT. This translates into CASDRGPTQPQHF.

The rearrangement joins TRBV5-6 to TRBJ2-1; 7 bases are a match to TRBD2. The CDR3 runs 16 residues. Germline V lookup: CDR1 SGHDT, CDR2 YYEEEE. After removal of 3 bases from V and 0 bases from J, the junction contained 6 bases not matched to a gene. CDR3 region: CASSSERDSSYNEQFF. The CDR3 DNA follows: TGTGCCAGCAGCTCTGAGCGGGATAGCTCCTACAATGAGCAGTTCTTC.